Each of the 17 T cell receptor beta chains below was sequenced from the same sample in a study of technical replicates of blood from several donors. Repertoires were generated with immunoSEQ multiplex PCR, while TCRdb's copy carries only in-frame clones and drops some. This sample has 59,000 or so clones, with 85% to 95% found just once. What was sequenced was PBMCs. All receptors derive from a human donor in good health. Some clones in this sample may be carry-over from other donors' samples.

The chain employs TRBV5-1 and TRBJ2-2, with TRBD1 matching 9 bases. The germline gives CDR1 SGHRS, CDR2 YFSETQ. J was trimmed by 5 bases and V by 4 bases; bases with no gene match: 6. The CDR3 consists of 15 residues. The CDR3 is CASSTGTGKTGELFF. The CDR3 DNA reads TGCGCCAGCAGCACCGGGACAGGGAAAACCGGGGAGCTGTTTTTT. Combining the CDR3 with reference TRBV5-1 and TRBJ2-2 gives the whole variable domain KAGVTQTPRYLIKTRGQQVTLSCSPISGHRSVSWYQQTPGQGLQFLFEYFSETQRNKGNFPGRFSGRQFSNSRSEMNVSTLELGDSALYLCASSTGTGKTGELFFGEGSRLTVL.

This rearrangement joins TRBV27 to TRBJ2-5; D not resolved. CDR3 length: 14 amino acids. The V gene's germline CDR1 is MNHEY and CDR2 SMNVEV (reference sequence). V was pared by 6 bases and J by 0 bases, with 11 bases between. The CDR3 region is CASSRAQNQETQYF. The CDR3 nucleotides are TGTGCCAGCAGCCGCGCACAGAACCAAGAGACCCAGTACTTC.

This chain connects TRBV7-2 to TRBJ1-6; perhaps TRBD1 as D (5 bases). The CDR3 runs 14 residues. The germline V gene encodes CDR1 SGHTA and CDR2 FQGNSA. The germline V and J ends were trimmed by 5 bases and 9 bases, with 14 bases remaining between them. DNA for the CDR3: TGTGCCAGCAGCCGCCAGGGAGGAGGTTCACCCCTCCACTTT. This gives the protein CASSRQGGGSPLHF.

The CDR3 protein is CASSQETSGSRYEQYF. CDR3 sequence (DNA): TGTGCCAGCAGCCAAGAGACCAGCGGGTCTCGGTACGAGCAGTACTTC. The rearrangement links TRBV4-2 to TRBJ2-7; TRBD2 is a possible D gene (6 bases). The ends were cut back, 0 bases at V and 4 bases at J, with 16 bases in the middle. Germline-derived CDR1 and CDR2 are LGHNA and YNFKEQ. There are 16 residues in the CDR3.

The CDR3 reads CAWSVGVGNEQFF. Here the CDR3 DNA reads TGTGCCTGGAGTGTAGGGGTTGGCAATGAGCAGTTCTTC. The chain employs TRBV30 and TRBJ2-1; a possible D gene is TRBD1 (5 bases). V was trimmed by 0 bases and J by 6 bases, leaving 9 bases between them. This CDR3 has 13 residues. The germline CDR1 and CDR2 sequences are GTSNPN and SVGIG (reference sequence).

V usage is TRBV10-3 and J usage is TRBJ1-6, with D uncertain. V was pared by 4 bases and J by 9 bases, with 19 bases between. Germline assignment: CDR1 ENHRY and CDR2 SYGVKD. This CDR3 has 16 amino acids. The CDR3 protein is CAISVGGGSRGSPLHF. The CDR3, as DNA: TGTGCCATCAGTGTGGGTGGAGGGTCTCGCGGTTCACCCCTCCACTTT.

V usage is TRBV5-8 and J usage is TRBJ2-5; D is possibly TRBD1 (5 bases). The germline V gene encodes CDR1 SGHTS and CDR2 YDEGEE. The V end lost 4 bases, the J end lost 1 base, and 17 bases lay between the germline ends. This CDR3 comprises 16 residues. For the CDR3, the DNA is TGTGCCAGCAGCATTGACCACAGGTCCGGCCAAGAGACCCAGTACTTC. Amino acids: CASSIDHRSGQETQYF.

The CDR3: CASSEGQGAYEQYF. The CDR3, as DNA: TGTGCCAGCAGTGAAGGGCAGGGGGCCTACGAGCAGTACTTC. The chain carries TRBV6-1 and TRBJ2-7, with 7 bases matching TRBD1. CDR3 size: 14 residues. Germline V gives CDR1 MNHNS, CDR2 SASEGT. The trim removed 1 base at V and 2 bases at J, leaving 2 bases unmatched.

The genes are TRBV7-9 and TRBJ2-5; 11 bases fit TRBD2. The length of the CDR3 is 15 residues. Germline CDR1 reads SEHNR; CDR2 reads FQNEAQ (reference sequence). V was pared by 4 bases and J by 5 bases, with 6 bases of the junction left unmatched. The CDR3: CASSSSGRTRETQYF. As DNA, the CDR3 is TGTGCCAGCAGCTCTAGCGGGAGGACCAGGGAGACCCAGTACTTC.

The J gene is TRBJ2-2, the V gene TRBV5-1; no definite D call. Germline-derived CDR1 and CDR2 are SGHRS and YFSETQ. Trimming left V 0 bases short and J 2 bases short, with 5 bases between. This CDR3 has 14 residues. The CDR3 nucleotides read TGCGCCAGCAGCTTGGGACAAAACACCGGGGAGCTGTTTTTT. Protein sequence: CASSLGQNTGELFF.

CDR3 sequence: CASSGRDPGGEKLFF. The CDR3 DNA reads TGTGCCAGCAGTGGGAGAGACCCGGGAGGGGAAAAACTGTTTTTT. The V call is TRBV6-1, the J call TRBJ1-4; D ambiguous. The CDR3 has 15 amino acids. Looked up from germline, CDR1 is MNHNS and CDR2 is SASEGT. Trimming took 4 bases from V and 8 from J, leaving 17 bases between them.

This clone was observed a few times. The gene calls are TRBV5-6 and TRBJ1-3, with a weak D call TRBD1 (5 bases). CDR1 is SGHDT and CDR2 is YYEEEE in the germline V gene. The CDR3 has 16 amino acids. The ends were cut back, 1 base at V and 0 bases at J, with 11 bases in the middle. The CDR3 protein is CASSLFDSPSGNTIYF. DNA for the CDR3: TGTGCCAGCAGCTTGTTTGACAGTCCCTCTGGAAACACCATATATTTT.

CDR3: CACLWGDGTEAFF. CDR3 DNA sequence: TGTGCCTGCCTATGGGGGGACGGCACTGAAGCTTTCTTT. The chain is built from TRBV30 and TRBJ1-1, with D perhaps matching TRBD1 (5 bases). Per germline, CDR1 GTSNPN and CDR2 SVGIG (reference sequence). The V gene lost 6 bases and the J gene lost 4 bases, with 15 bases spanning the gap. The CDR3 is 13 amino acids.

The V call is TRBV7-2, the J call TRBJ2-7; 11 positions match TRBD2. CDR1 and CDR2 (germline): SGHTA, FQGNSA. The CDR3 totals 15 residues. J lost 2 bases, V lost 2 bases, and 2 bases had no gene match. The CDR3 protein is CASSLLAGGTYEQYF. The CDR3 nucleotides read TGTGCCAGCAGCTTATTAGCGGGAGGGACCTACGAGCAGTACTTC.

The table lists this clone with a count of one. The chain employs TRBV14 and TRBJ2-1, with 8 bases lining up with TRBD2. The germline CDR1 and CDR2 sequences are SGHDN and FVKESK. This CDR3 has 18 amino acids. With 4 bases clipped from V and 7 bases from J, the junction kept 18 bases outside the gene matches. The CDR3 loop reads CASSPRTPGDGRGNEQFF. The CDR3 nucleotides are TGTGCCAGCAGCCCTAGGACCCCAGGAGACGGGAGGGGTAATGAGCAGTTCTTC. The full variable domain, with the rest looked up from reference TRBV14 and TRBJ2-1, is EAGVTQFPSHSVIEKGQTVTLRCDPISGHDNLYWYRRVMGKEIKFLLHFVKESKQDESGMPNNRFLAERTGGTYSTLKVQPAELEDSGVYFCASSPRTPGDGRGNEQFFGPGTRLTVL.

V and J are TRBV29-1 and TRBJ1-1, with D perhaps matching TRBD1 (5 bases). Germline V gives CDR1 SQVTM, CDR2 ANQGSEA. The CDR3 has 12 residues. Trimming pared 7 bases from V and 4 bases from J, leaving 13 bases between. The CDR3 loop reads CSGSGGGTEAFF. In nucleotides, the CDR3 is TGCAGCGGTTCGGGGGGAGGCACTGAAGCTTTCTTT.

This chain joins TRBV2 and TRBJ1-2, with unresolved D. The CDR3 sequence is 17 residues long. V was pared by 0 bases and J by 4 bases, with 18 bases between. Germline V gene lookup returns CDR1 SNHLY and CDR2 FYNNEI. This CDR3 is CASSEAEEGHYLYGYTF. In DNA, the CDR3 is TGTGCCAGCAGTGAAGCTGAAGAGGGCCACTACCTCTATGGCTACACCTTC.